This T cell receptor beta chain was sequenced in a study of blood T cell repertoires in COVID-19. Across the study: Samples taken during acute and convalescent COVID-19 were collected in the United States, Italy and Spain.

The length of the CDR3 is 14 residues. The V gene's germline CDR1 is SQVTM and CDR2 ANQGSEA. Trimming took 8 bases from V and 4 from J, leaving 20 bases between them. Measured with immunoSEQ multiplex PCR; TCRdb has only the in-frame clones, and not every one. The table records about 92,000 clones, around 85% of them present only once. The sequence was obtained from a human donor in a cohort sampled during active COVID-19. V usage is TRBV29-1 and J usage is TRBJ2-5; TRBD2 might be the D (5 bases). The source material was peripheral blood. CDR3: CSYGPPGIRETQYF. Here the CDR3 DNA reads TGCAGCTATGGGCCCCCCGGGATTCGAGAGACCCAGTACTTC.